This TCR beta chain was recorded in a study of tumor-infiltrating lymphocytes in primary liver carcinoma. Study details: Each sample had roughly 3.5 to 7.5 million productive TCRbeta reads regardless of tissue type.

Findings of the study overall: No more than about 8-24% of top clones could be seen in all five tumor regions.

DNA and RNA were both co-extracted from approximately 20-30 mg of bulk tissue that had not been sorted. A constant-region primer primed TCR beta cDNA synthesis from 500 to 550 ng of total RNA. Three rounds of nested multiplex PCR with slightly modified ARM-PCR produced TCR beta libraries. With TRBV1-TRBV30 forward primers and a C-beta reverse primer, the first two PCR rounds were run for nine to eleven cycles each. TCRdb fed the multiplex PCR reads into MiXCR, producing one record per CDR3 protein. The data show tens of thousands of distinct CDR3 sequences, 60% to 85% seen once. Germline CDR1 and CDR2: MDHEN and SYDVKM. The V segment lost 5 bases and the J segment 3 bases; nucleotides outside the gene matches: 5. This CDR3 is built from 14 residues. Note on this clonotype: The antigen is undetermined. No conserved phenylalanine or tryptophan is present at the end of the CDR3, so a read error is the likely explanation.

The clonotype originates from a man aged 35-49 years with primary liver carcinoma and hepatitis B virus infection. The genes are TRBV28 and TRBJ2-7, with 9 nucleotides matching TRBD2. Sequencing was done on a sample of liver tumor tissue from sampling region 5. Subset given: tumor region T5, tumor centre. The CDR3: CASSALAGNYEQYS. CDR3 nucleotide sequence: TGTGCCAGCAGTGCCCTAGCGGGGAACTACGAGCAGTACTCA.